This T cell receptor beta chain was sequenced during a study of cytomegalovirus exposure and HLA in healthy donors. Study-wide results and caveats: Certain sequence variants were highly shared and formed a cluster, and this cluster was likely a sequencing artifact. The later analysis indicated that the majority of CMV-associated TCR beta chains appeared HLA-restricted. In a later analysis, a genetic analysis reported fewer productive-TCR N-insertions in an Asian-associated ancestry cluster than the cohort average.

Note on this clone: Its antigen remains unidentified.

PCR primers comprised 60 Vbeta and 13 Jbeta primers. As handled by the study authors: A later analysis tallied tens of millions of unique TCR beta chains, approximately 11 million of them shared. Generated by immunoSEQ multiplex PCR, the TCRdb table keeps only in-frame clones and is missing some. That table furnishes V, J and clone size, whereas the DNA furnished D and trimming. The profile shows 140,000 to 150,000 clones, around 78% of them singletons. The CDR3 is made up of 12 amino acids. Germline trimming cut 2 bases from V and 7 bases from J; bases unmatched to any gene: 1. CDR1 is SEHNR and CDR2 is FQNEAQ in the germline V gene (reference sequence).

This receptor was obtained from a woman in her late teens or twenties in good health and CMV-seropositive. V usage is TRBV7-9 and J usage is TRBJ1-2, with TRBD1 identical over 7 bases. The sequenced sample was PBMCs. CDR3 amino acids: CASSLSGGGYTF. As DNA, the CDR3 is TGTGCCAGCAGCTTATCAGGGGGTGGCTACACCTTC.